These T cell receptor beta chains were read from a single sample in a study of technical replicates of blood from a few donors. Clones were read by immunoSEQ multiplex PCR, and TCRdb kept only the in-frame ones, dropping some. The data contain over 85,000 clones, 90% to 96% of them seen just once; the ten biggest clones take up 0.35% to 0.45%. Sequences were obtained from T cells isolated from PBMCs. The source is a human donor in good health. CDR3s include the opening cysteine and the closing phenylalanine or tryptophan. D genes are given only for firm matches. Clone size is stated in some rows and not others, as once, few, many or a class when expanded.

j_gene	abundance	v_gene	d_gene	CDR3nt	CDR3aa
TRBJ1-5	-	TRBV11-2	TRBD1	TGTGCCAGCAGCTTAGGGGACAGGGAGGGTCAGCCCCAGCATTTT	CASSLGDREGQPQHF
TRBJ2-3	-	TRBV7-9	TRBD1	TGTGCCAGCAGATGGACAGGGTCTGGCGATACGCAGTATTTT	CASRWTGSGDTQYF
TRBJ1-1	few	TRBV30	-	TGTGCCTGTTCCCCCCAGGGAAGTGAAGCTTTCTTT	CACSPQGSEAFF
TRBJ1-1	-	TRBV15	TRBD1	TGTGCCACCAGCAGAGAAGTCAGGGGGAGTGAAGCTTTCTTT	CATSREVRGSEAFF
TRBJ1-5	-	TRBV21-1	-	TGTGCCAGCAGCAAACAGTCCACAGCCTATAGCAATCAGCCCCAGCATTTT	CASSKQSTAYSNQPQHF
TRBJ2-7	-	TRBV4-3	TRBD2	TGCGCCAGCAGCCAAGAGCTTGGTGGGAGGGCCTTCGAGCAGTACTTC	CASSQELGGRAFEQYF
TRBJ1-1	-	TRBV6-5	TRBD1	TGTGCCAGCAGTCGGGACAGGGGATCCACTGAAGCTTTCTTT	CASSRDRGSTEAFF
TRBJ1-4	-	TRBV19	-	TGTGCCAGTAGCATTCGCGGGGAGACTAATGAAAAACTGTTTTTT	CASSIRGETNEKLFF
TRBJ1-1	-	TRBV4-2	-	TGTGCCAGCAGCCACCCGGGATCCTGGGAGGCGAACACTGAAGCTTTCTTT	CASSHPGSWEANTEAFF
TRBJ2-1	-	TRBV9	-	TGTGCCAGCAGCGGAACAGGGAGATGGGATGAGCAGTTCTTC	CASSGTGRWDEQFF
TRBJ2-7	-	TRBV20-1	-	TGCAGTGCTAGGGCGGACAGTGAGCAGTACTTC	CSARADSEQYF
TRBJ2-7	once	TRBV27	-	TGTGCCAGCAGTTTATCGGGCAGGGGATACGAGCAGTACTTC	CASSLSGRGYEQYF
TRBJ1-4	-	TRBV25-1	TRBD1	TGTGCCAGCAATCAGCCGGGACAGGGTAATGAAAAACTGTTTTTT	CASNQPGQGNEKLFF
TRBJ1-1	-	TRBV18	-	TGTGCCAGCTCACCACGAGCAGGGGCTGAAGCTTTCTTT	CASSPRAGAEAFF